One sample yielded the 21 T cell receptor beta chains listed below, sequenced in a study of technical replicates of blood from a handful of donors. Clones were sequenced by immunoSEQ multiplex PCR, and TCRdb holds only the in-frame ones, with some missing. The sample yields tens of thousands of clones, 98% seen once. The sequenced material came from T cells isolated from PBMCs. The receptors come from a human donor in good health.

The CDR3 region is CASSGQGTEAFF. Written as DNA, the CDR3 is TGCGCCAGCAGTGGACAGGGGACTGAAGCTTTCTTT. The chain is built from TRBV10-1 and TRBJ1-1, with TRBD1 matching 8 bases. The CDR3 spans 12 residues. V trimming: 4 bases; J trimming: 5 bases; junction bases outside the gene matches: 0. CDR1 and CDR2 (germline): WNHNN, SYGVQD (reference sequence).

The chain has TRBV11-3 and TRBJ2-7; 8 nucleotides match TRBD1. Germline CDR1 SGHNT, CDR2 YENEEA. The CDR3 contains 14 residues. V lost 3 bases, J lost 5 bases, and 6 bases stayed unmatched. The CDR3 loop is CASSFGRGLNEQYF. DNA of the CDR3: TGTGCCAGCAGCTTCGGCAGGGGGCTAAACGAGCAGTACTTC. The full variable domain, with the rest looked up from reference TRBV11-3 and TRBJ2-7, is EAGVVQSPRYKIIEKKQPVAFWCNPISGHNTLYWYLQNLGQGPELLIRYENEEAVDDSQLPKDRFSAERLKGVDSTLKIQPAELGDSAVYLCASSFGRGLNEQYFGPGTRLTVT.

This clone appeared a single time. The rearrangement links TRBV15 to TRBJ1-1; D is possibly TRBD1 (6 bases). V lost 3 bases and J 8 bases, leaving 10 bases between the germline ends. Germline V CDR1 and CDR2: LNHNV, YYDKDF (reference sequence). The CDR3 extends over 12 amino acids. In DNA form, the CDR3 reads TGTGCCACCAGCAGCGCGCAGGGGGAAGCTTTCTTT. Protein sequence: CATSSAQGEAFF.

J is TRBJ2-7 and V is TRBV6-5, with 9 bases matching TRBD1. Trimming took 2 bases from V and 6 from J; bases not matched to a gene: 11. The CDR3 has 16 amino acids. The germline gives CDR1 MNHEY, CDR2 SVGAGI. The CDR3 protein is CASSYGRWDRVSEQYF. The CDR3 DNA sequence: TGTGCCAGCAGTTACGGCCGATGGGACAGGGTATCCGAGCAGTACTTC.

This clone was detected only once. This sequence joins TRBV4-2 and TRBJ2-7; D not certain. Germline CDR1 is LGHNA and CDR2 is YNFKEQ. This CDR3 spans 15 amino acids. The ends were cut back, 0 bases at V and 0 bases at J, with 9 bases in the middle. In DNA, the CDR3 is TGTGCCAGCAGCCAAGATCCTGCGGACTCCTACGAGCAGTACTTC. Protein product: CASSQDPADSYEQYF.

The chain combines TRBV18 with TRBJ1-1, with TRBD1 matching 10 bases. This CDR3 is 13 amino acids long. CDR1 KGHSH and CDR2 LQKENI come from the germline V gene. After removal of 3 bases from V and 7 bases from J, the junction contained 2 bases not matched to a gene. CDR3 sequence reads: CASSPGQGVEAFF. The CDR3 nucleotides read TGTGCCAGCTCACCTGGACAGGGGGTTGAAGCTTTCTTT.

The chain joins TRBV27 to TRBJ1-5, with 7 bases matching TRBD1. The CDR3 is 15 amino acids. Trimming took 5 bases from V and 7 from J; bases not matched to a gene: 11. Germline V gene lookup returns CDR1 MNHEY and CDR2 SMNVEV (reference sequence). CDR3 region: CASSVKQGRGQPQHF. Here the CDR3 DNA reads TGTGCCAGCAGTGTGAAACAGGGGCGAGGGCAGCCCCAGCATTTT.

This CDR3 reads CASSQSEGAVEQYF. The DNA for the CDR3 is TGCGCCAGCAGCCAATCGGAAGGGGCCGTCGAGCAGTACTTC. V and J are TRBV4-3 and TRBJ2-7, with a tentative D call TRBD1 (5 bases). The CDR3 is 14 amino acids. With 2 bases removed from V and 6 bases from J, the gap between germline ends came to 14 bases. From germline, CDR1 is LGHNA and CDR2 YSLEER.

CDR3: CASSQESHLSGNTIYF. CDR3 coding DNA: TGTGCCAGCAGCCAAGAGTCTCACTTATCTGGAAACACCATATATTTT. The chain has TRBV4-2 and TRBJ1-3; no reliable D call. The CDR3 spans 16 residues. Trimming took off 0 bases at V and 1 base at J, with 10 bases between the two ends. Germline V lookup: CDR1 LGHNA, CDR2 YNFKEQ.

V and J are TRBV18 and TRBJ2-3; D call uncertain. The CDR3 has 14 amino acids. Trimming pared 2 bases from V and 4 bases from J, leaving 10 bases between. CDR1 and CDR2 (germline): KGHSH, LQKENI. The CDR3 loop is CASSPGIQSDTQYF. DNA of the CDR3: TGTGCCAGCTCACCAGGCATTCAGTCAGATACGCAGTATTTT.

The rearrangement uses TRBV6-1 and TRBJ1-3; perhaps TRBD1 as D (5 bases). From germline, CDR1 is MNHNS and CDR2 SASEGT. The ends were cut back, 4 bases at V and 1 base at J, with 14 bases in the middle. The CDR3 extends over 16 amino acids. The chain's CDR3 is CASSVRSGASGNTIYF. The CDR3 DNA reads TGTGCCAGCAGTGTGCGGAGCGGGGCTTCTGGAAACACCATATATTTT.

The DNA for the CDR3 is TGTGCCATCGCAGGGGGAATTGCAGAAGCTTTCTTT. Protein sequence: CAIAGGIAEAFF. V gene TRBV10-3 combines with J gene TRBJ1-1; 7 nucleotides match TRBD1. The V segment lost 8 bases and the J segment 8 bases; nucleotides outside the gene matches: 8. The V gene's germline CDR1 is ENHRY and CDR2 SYGVKD. The length of the CDR3 is 12 residues.

The CDR3 DNA follows: TGTGCCAGCAGCTCCCGACAGGGGGACTCTGGGGAGCAGTACTTC. As protein: CASSSRQGDSGEQYF. The chain combines TRBV13 with TRBJ2-7; 9 bases are a match to TRBD1. Germline V lookup: CDR1 PRHDT, CDR2 FYEKMQ (reference sequence). The CDR3 sequence is 15 residues long. Trimming took 4 bases from V and 7 from J; bases not matched to a gene: 11.

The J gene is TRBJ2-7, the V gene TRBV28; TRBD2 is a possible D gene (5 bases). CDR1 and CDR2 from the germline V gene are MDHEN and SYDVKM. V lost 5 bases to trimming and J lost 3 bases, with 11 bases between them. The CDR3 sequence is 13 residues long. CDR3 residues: CASSPPEVYEQYF. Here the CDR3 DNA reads TGTGCCAGCAGTCCCCCGGAGGTCTACGAGCAGTACTTC.

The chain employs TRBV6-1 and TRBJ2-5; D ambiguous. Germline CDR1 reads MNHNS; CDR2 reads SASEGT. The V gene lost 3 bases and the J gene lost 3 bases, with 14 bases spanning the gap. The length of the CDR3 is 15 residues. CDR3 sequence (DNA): TGTGCCAGCAGTGATTGGGCCAGATCGAAAGAGACCCAGTACTTC. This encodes CASSDWARSKETQYF.

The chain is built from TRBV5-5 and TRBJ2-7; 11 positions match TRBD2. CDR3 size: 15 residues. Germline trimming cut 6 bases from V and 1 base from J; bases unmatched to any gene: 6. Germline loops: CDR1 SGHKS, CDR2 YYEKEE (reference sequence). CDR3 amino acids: CASKRGTSGSYEQYF. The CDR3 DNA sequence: TGTGCCAGCAAGAGAGGGACTAGCGGATCCTACGAGCAGTACTTC.

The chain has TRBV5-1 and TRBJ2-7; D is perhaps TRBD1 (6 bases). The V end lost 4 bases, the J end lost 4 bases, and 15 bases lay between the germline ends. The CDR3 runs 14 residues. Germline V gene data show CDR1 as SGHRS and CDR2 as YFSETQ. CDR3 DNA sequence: TGCGCCAGCAGCCCGGTCCAGGGGCGATACGAGCAGTACTTC. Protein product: CASSPVQGRYEQYF.

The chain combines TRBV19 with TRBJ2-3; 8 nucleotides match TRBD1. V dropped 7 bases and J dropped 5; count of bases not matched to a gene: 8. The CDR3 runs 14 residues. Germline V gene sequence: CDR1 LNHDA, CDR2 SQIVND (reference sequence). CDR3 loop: CASTRGLGIDTQYF. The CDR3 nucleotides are TGTGCCAGTACCAGGGGGCTTGGGATAGATACGCAGTATTTT.

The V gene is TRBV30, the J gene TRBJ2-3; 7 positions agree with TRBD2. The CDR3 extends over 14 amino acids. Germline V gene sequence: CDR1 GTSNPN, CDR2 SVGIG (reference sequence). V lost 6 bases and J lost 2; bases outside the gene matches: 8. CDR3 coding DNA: TGTGCCTGTTTGGGCGGGACTATCACAGATACGCAGTATTTT. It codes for CACLGGTITDTQYF. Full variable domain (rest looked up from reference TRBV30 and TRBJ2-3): SQTIHQWPATLVQPVGSPLSLECTVEGTSNPNLYWYRQAAGRGLQLLFYSVGIGQISSEVPQNLSASRPQDRQFILSSKKLLLSDSGFYLCACLGGTITDTQYFGPGTRLTVL.

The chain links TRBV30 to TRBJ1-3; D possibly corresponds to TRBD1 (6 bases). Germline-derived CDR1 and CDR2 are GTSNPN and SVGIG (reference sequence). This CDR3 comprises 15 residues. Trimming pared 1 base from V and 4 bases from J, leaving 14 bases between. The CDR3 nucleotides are TGTGCCTGGAGTGGTGTGCGTGACAGGGGAAACACCATATATTTT. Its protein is CAWSGVRDRGNTIYF.

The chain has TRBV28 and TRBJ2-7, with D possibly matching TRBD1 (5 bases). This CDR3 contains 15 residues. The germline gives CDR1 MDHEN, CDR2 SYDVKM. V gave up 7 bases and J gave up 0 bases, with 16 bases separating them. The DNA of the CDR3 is TGTGCCAGCACCGTCGGAAGGCAGGGCTCCTACGAGCAGTACTTC. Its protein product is CASTVGRQGSYEQYF.